These 14 T cell receptor beta chains originate from one sample sequenced in a study of read filtering for tumor transcriptome and immune sequencing. From 350 to 500 ng of RNA, a library with molecular barcoded alpha/delta and beta/gamma adaptors was made. TCRdb reprocessed the reads with MiXCR, giving one entry per CDR3 protein. The table lists around 140,000 distinct CDR3 sequences, around 13% of them singletons, with around 8.3% in the top ten. The sample was a population of CD138-negative cells sorted from bone marrow. The receptors here all came from a donor at least 40 years old with multiple myeloma.

As concerns this clonotype: Since the CDR3 does not end with the conserved phenylalanine or tryptophan, this likely comes from a read error. The limits of the CDR3 on the DNA are not certain, so only TCRdb's listed CDR3 is given. This chain links TRBV9 with TRBJ2-1; the table's D call of TRBD1 was not tested on the DNA. Germline V gene sequence: CDR1 SGDLS, CDR2 YYNGEE. The CDR3 is 15 residues long, counting both termini. CDR3 in amino acids: CASSQGGSSYNERFL.

This clonotype was found many times. This chain connects TRBV2 to TRBJ2-1; D gene unclear. Deletions cut 2 bases from V and 0 bases from J, with 11 bases between. CDR1 and CDR2 from the germline V gene are SNHLY and FYNNEI. The CDR3 runs 16 residues. CDR3: CASSESVLSSYNEQFF. CDR3 DNA: TGTGCCAGCAGTGAAAGTGTCCTGAGCTCCTACAATGAGCAGTTCTTC.

This clonotype has at least ten counts. The chain joins TRBV7-2 to TRBJ2-7; 11 bases agree with TRBD2. This CDR3 region has 15 residues. The germline CDR1 and CDR2 sequences are SGHTA and FQGNSA. The V segment lost 5 bases and the J segment 7 bases; nucleotides outside the gene matches: 10. The CDR3: CASSQTSGSGGEQYF. CDR3 sequence (DNA): TGTGCCAGCAGCCAAACTAGCGGGAGCGGAGGTGAGCAGTACTTC.

Ten or more counts support this clonotype. This chain joins TRBV2 and TRBJ1-1, with D hard to call. V was clipped by 7 bases and J by 1 base, with 10 bases between them. CDR1 SNHLY and CDR2 FYNNEI come from the germline V gene. This CDR3 has 13 amino acids. CDR3 sequence reads: CASTVTRNTEAFF. The CDR3, as DNA: TGTGCCAGCACCGTAACACGGAACACTGAAGCTTTCTTT.

Notes on this clonotype: Since a much larger clone is just one base distant, this may be a read error. This sequence joins TRBV19 and TRBJ2-7, with 10 bases aligning to TRBD1. Germline V gene lookup returns CDR1 LNHDA and CDR2 SQIVND (reference sequence). CDR3 length equals 17 residues. V shed 1 base, J shed 1 base, and the junction held 7 bases outside the gene matches. The chain's CDR3 is CASSIGLPGQGSYEQYF. The CDR3 DNA is TGTGCCAGTAGTATAGGCCTCCCGGGACAGGGGTCCTACGAGCAGTACTTC. The whole variable domain, filled in from reference TRBV19 and TRBJ2-7, reads DGGITQSPKYLFRKEGQNVTLSCEQNLNHDAMYWYRQDPGQGLRLIYYSQIVNDFQKGDIAEGYSVSREKKESFPLTVTSAQKNPTAFYLCASSIGLPGQGSYEQYFGPGTRLTVT.

Many counts were recorded for this clonotype. The V call is TRBV7-6, the J call TRBJ2-7; D unclear. The length of the CDR3 is 12 residues. CDR1 and CDR2 (germline): SGHVS, FNYEAQ. V dropped 5 bases and J dropped 5 bases, with 10 bases sitting between them. This chain's CDR3 is CASSPDGHEQYF. For the CDR3, the DNA is TGTGCCAGCAGCCCAGACGGGCACGAGCAGTACTTC.

This clonotype was seen many times. This sequence joins TRBV11-2 and TRBJ2-5; 9 bases line up with TRBD2. From germline, CDR1 is SGHAT and CDR2 FQNNGV. J was trimmed by 4 bases and V by 1 base; bases with no gene match: 10. CDR3 length: 17 amino acids. CDR3 in DNA: TGTGCCAGCAGCTTAGGATCCAGCGGGAGGATCCGAGAGACCCAGTACTTC. This gives the protein CASSLGSSGRIRETQYF.

As to this clonotype: This clone may be a read error of a much larger clone one base away. V and J are TRBV29-1 and TRBJ2-2; D gene unclear. This CDR3 has 11 residues. CDR1 is SQVTM, CDR2 ANQGSEA, per germline. The V end was cut by 5 bases, the J end by 6 bases, with 7 bases between. Here the CDR3 reads CSVRTAGELFF. For the CDR3, the DNA is TGCAGCGTTCGAACGGCCGGGGAGCTGTTTTTT.

The table lists this clonotype with many counts. The chain joins TRBV29-1 to TRBJ1-2; perhaps TRBD1 as D (5 bases). This CDR3 contains 16 residues. Between the trimmed V and J ends, which lost 3 bases and 3 bases, there was a span of 20 bases. Germline V gene sequence: CDR1 SQVTM, CDR2 ANQGSEA. CDR3 nucleotides: TGCAGCGTTGAGACGGGGCCGGGACTGCTAGACTATGGCTACACCTTC. Amino acids: CSVETGPGLLDYGYTF. Full variable domain (remainder filled in from reference TRBV29-1 and TRBJ1-2): SAVISQKPSRDICQRGTSLTIQCQVDSQVTMMFWYRQQPGQSLTLIATANQGSEATYESGFVIDKFPISRPNLTFSTLTVSNMSPEDSSIYLCSVETGPGLLDYGYTFGSGTRLTVV.

The chain employs TRBV12-3 or TRBV12-4 and TRBJ1-1; weak D call: TRBD1 (5 bases). The CDR3 contains 14 residues. V dropped 3 bases and J dropped 4 bases, with 12 bases sitting between them. In DNA, the CDR3 is TGTGCCAGCAGTTTGGTGGGGGGTGGCACTGAAGCTTTCTTT. Protein product: CASSLVGGGTEAFF.

A note on this clonotype: This may come from a read error, since a much larger clone is one base off. The gene calls are TRBV5-5 and TRBJ2-1; D possibly corresponds to TRBD2 (6 bases). Looked up from germline, CDR1 is SGHKS and CDR2 is YYEKEE (reference sequence). The CDR3 has 13 residues. The CDR3 coding sequence is TGTGCCAGCAGCTTAGCGGACTACGATGAGCAGTTCTTC. Its protein is CASSLADYDEQFF.

The V call is TRBV6-1, the J call TRBJ2-2, with D possibly matching TRBD1 (6 bases). Germline V gene sequence: CDR1 MNHNS, CDR2 SASEGT. This CDR3 spans 15 amino acids. Trimming pared 2 bases from V and 5 bases from J, leaving 12 bases between. The CDR3 region has the DNA TGTGCCAGCAGTGAATCGATCAGGGGTACCGGGGAGCTGTTTTTT. Translating it yields CASSESIRGTGELFF.

This clonotype was observed at least ten times. This sequence joins TRBV7-2 and TRBJ2-1, with 13 bases aligning to TRBD2. From germline, CDR1 is SGHTA and CDR2 FQGNSA. The ends lost 5 bases at V and 1 base at J; junction bases unmatched: 17. The CDR3 has 21 amino acids. CDR3 nucleotide sequence: TGTGCCAGCAGCCACCCTAGGGTGACTAGCGGGGGGCTGGTTTCCTACAATGAGCAGTTCTTC. Protein: CASSHPRVTSGGLVSYNEQFF. Combining the CDR3 with reference TRBV7-2 and TRBJ2-1 gives the whole variable domain GAGVSQSPSNKVTEKGKDVELRCDPISGHTALYWYRQSLGQGLEFLIYFQGNSAPDKSGLPSDRFSAERTGGSVSTLTIQRTQQEDSAVYLCASSHPRVTSGGLVSYNEQFFGPGTRLTVL.

About this clonotype: The junction differs from germline at one of its ends, possibly a read error. The V gene is TRBV7-8, the J gene TRBJ2-3; D remains unclear. Germline lookup yields CDR1 SGHVS and CDR2 FQNEAQ. The CDR3 sequence is 14 residues long. The CDR3 reads CARSSSWGTDTQYF. CDR3 nucleotides: TGTGCCAGGAGCTCAAGCTGGGGCACAGATACGCAGTATTTT.